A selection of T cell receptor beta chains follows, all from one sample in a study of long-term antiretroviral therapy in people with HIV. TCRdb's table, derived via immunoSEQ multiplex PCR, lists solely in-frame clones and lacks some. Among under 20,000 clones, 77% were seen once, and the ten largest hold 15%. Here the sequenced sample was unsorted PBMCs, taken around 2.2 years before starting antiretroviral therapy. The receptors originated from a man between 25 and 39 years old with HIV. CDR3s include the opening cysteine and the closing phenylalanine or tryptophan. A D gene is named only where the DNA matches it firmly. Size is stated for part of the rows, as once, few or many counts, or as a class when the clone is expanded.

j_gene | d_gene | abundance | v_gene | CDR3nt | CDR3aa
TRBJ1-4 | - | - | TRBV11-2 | TGTGCCAGCAGCACCCCCAATAAACTGTTTTTT | CASSTPNKLFF
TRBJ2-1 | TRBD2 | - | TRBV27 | TGTGCCAGCACCACAATACTAGCGGGGGGGGTCGATGAGCAGTTCTTC | CASTTILAGGVDEQFF
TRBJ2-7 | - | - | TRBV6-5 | TGTGCCAGCAGTTACCTGGGACCCGACCTGGGGGAGCAGTACTTC | CASSYLGPDLGEQYF
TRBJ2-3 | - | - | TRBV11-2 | TGTGCCAGCAGCTCATGGCGGGGCTCAGGAGATACGCAGTATTTT | CASSSWRGSGDTQYF
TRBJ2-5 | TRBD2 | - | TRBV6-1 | TGTGCCAGCAGTGAAATCCTAACAAGGACGGGAGGTACCCAAGAGACCCAGTACTTC | CASSEILTRTGGTQETQYF
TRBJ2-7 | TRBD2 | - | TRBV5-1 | TGCGCCAGCAGCTTGGGGGGACTAGCGCCGGGCTTGTACGAGCAGTACTTC | CASSLGGLAPGLYEQYF
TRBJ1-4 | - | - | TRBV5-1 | TGCGCCAGCAGCTTGTCGTATTCTAATGAAAAACTGTTTTTT | CASSLSYSNEKLFF
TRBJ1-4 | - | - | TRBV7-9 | TGTGCCAGCAGCTTTCTGCAGGGTGCTGAAAAACTGTTTTTT | CASSFLQGAEKLFF
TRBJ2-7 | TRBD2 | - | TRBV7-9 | TGTGCCAGCAGCTCTACCGGACTAGCGGGATCGTTTTACGACTACGAGCAGTACTTC | CASSSTGLAGSFYDYEQYF
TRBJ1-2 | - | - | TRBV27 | TGTGCCCCCCGAGGGCCCTATGGCTACACCTTC | CAPRGPYGYTF
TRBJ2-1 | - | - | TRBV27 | TGTGCCAGCAGTTTAGGGGGCTCCTACAATGAGCAGTTCTTC | CASSLGGSYNEQFF
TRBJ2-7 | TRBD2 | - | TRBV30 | TGTGCCTGGAGTGGGGGGGGACGCTACGAGCAGTACTTC | CAWSGGGRYEQYF
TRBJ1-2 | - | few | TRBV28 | TGTGCCAGCAGTTTGAGGTCTGACTATGGCTACACCTTC | CASSLRSDYGYTF
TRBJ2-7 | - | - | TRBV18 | TGTGCCAGCTCACGCAGCCAGGGGCCCTACGAGCAGTACTTC | CASSRSQGPYEQYF
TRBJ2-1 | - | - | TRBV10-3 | TGTGCCATCAGTGAGGGAGGGGACAGTCTATATGAGCAGTTCTTC | CAISEGGDSLYEQFF